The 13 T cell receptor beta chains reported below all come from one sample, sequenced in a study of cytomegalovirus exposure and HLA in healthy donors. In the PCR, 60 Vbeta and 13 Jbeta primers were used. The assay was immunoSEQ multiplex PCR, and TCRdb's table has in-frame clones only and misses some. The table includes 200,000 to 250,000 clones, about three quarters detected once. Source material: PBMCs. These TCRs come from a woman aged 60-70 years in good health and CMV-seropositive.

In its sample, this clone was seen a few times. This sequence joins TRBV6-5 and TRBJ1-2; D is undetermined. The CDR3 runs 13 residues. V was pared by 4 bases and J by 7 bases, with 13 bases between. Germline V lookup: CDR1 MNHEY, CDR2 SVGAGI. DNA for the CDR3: TGTGCCAGCAGTTTTGAGGGAAGAAGTGGCTACACCTTC. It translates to CASSFEGRSGYTF.

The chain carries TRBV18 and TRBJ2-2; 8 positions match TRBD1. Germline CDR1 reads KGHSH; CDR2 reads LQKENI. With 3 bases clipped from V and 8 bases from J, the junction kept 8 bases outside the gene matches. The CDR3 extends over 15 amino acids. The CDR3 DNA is TGTGCCAGCTCACCCGGGACAGGACTGTTTGGGGAGCTGTTTTTT. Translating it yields CASSPGTGLFGELFF.

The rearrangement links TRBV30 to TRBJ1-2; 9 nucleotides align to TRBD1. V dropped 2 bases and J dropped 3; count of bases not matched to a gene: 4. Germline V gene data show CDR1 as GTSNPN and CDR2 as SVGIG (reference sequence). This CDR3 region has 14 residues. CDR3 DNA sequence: TGTGCCTGGAGTCTCCGGGACAGGGACTATGGCTACACCTTC. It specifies CAWSLRDRDYGYTF. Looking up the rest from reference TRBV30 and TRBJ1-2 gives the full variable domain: SQTIHQWPATLVQPVGSPLSLECTVEGTSNPNLYWYRQAAGRGLQLLFYSVGIGQISSEVPQNLSASRPQDRQFILSSKKLLLSDSGFYLCAWSLRDRDYGYTFGSGTRLTVV.

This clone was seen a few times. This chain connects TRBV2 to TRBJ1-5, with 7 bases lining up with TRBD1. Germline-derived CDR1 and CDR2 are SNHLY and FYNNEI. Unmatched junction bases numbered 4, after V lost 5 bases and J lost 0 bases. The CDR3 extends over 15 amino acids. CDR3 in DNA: TGTGCCAGCAGTTACGGGACAGTTAGCAATCAGCCCCAGCATTTT. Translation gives CASSYGTVSNQPQHF.

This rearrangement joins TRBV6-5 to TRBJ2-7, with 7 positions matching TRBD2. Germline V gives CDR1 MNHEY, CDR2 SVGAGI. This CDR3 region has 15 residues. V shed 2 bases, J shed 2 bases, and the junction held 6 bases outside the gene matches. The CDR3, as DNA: TGTGCCAGCAGTTACCTGGGGGGGATTCCCTACGAGCAGTACTTC. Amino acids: CASSYLGGIPYEQYF.

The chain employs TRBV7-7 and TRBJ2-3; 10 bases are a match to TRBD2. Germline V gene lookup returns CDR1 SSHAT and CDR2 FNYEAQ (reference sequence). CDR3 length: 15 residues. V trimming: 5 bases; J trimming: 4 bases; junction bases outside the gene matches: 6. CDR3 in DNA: TGTGCCAGCAGCCCCGGACTAGCGGCGGCAGATACGCAGTATTTT. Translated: CASSPGLAAADTQYF.

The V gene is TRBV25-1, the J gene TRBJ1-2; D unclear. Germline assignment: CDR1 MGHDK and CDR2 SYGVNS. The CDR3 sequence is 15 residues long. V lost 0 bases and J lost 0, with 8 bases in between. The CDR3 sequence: CASSEYQATNYGYTF. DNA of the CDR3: TGTGCCAGCAGTGAATACCAGGCGACTAACTATGGCTACACCTTC.

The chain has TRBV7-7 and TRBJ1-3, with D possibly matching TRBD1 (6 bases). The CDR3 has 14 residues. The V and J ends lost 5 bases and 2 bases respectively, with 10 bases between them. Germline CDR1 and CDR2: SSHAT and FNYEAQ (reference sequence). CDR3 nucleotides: TGTGCCAGCAGCCGTGGACAGCCTGGAAACACCATATATTTT. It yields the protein CASSRGQPGNTIYF.

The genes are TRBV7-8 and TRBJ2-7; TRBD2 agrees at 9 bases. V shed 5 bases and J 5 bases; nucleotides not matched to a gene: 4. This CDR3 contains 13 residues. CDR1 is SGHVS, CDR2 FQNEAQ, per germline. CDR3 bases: TGTGCCAGCAGCCCCCGGACTAGCGACGAGCAGTACTTC. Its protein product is CASSPRTSDEQYF.

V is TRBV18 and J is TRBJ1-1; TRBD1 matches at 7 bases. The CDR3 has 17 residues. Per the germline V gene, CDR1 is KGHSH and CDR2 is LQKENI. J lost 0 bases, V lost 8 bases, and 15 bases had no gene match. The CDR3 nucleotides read TGTGCCAGCCCTCTCAGACAGGGAAGAAAAGTGAACACTGAAGCTTTCTTT. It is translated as CASPLRQGRKVNTEAFF.

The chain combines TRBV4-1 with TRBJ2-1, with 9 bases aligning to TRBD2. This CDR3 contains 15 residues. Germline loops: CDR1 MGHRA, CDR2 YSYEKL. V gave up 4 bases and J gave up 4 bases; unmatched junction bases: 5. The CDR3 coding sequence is TGCGCCAGCAGCCCCCACCTAGCGGGATACAATGAGCAGTTCTTC. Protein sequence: CASSPHLAGYNEQFF.

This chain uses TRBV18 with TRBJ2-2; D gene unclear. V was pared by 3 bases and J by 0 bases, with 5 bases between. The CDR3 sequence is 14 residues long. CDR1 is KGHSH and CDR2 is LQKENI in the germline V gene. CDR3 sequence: CASSPASNTGELFF. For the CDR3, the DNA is TGTGCCAGCTCACCTGCGTCGAACACCGGGGAGCTGTTTTTT.

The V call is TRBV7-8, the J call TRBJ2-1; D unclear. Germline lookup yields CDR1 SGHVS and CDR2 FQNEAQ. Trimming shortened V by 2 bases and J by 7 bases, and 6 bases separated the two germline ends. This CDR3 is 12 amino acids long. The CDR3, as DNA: TGTGCCAGCAGCTTACGGGTGAATGAGCAGTTCTTC. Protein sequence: CASSLRVNEQFF.